The clone carrying this T cell receptor (beta chain) was found a few times. Its matching antigen is unknown. This entry is derived from a study of blood T cells in healthy people across ages. For the study at large: Roughly one uniquely barcoded beta molecule per two T cells was captured. Study-level results: Unknown donor CMV status possibly confounded expanded clonotype changes.

This CDR3 comprises 14 residues. V was cut by 1 base and J by 2 bases, with 12 bases left in between. CDR1 is DFQATT, CDR2 SNEGSKA, per germline (reference sequence). A second roughly 6 to 12 cycle PCR used barcoded and J-beta primers. Researchers report that a template-switch adaptor with 12 random nucleotides tagged each cDNA molecule. Each CDR3 protein is one row after TCRdb ran MiXCR on the 5' RACE reads. The table lists over 950,000 distinct CDR3 sequences, approximately 50% of them singletons. The origin of this receptor is a woman aged 55 to 70 in good health. This sequence joins TRBV20-1 and TRBJ2-7; maybe TRBD2 (5 bases). What was sequenced was blood. CDR3 residues: CSARVPLGTYEQYF. The DNA for the CDR3 is TGCAGTGCTAGAGTCCCACTAGGAACCTACGAGCAGTACTTC.